This is a list of T cell receptor beta chains from one sample in a study of cytomegalovirus exposure and HLA in healthy donors. TCRdb's table, derived via immunoSEQ multiplex PCR, lists solely in-frame clones and lacks some. The sample yields around 110,000 clones, about 68% seen once. The source material was PBMCs. The receptor source for this set is a woman between 40 and 50 years old in good health and CMV-seropositive. Both conserved end residues are part of each CDR3. The D gene is left open where the match is weak. Size values are once, few and many counts, or a class for expanded clones, and some rows have none.

>TRBJ2-1|TRBV12-5|NA|NA
TGTGCTAGTGGTCAATTGGGGGACTCCAGGGAGGTAAAGAGGTACAATGAGCAGTTCTTC
CASGQLGDSREVKRYNEQFF
>TRBJ2-3|TRBV4-2|NA|TRBD1
TGTGCCAGCAGCCAAGTGGGGCAGGGGGCCGACCCCGACTTCACAGATACGCAGTATTTT
CASSQVGQGADPDFTDTQYF
>TRBJ1-2|TRBV9|NA|NA
TGTGCCAGCAGCGCTCTGTTAGACAGTCCCTATGACTACACCTTC
CASSALLDSPYDYTF
>TRBJ2-1|TRBV19|NA|TRBD1
TGTGCCAGTAAAGGGACAGGGGGCACTGAGCAGTTCTTC
CASKGTGGTEQFF
>TRBJ2-7|TRBV27|NA|NA
TGTGCCAGCAGTCCCCTGGCCCTTTACGAGCAGTACTTC
CASSPLALYEQYF
>TRBJ2-7|TRBV4-1|NA|NA
TGCGCCAGCAGCCAACTCGGGCTTCTAGACAGGCCCCCCTACGAGCAGTACTTC
CASSQLGLLDRPPYEQYF
>TRBJ1-2|TRBV5-6|NA|NA
TGTGCCAGCAGCTCGCGGGACGGGTTTGCGTGGGGCTACACCTTC
CASSSRDGFAWGYTF
>TRBJ2-7|TRBV13|NA|TRBD2
TGTGCCAGCAGCTCCCCCCTAGCGGGAGGCCCCCCAGGCTACGAGCAGTACTTC
CASSSPLAGGPPGYEQYF
>TRBJ2-3|TRBV19|few|NA
TGTGCCAGTAGCCGTTTTCAGAAAAGCACAGATACGCAGTATTTT
CASSRFQKSTDTQYF
>TRBJ1-5|TRBV5-1|NA|TRBD1
TGCGCCAGCAGCCCGGGGACAGATCATAGCAATCAGCCCCAGCATTTT
CASSPGTDHSNQPQHF
>TRBJ2-3|TRBV6-5|NA|NA
TGTGCCAGCAGTTTGTTCCGGCAGGCTAGCACAGATACGCAGTATTTT
CASSLFRQASTDTQYF
>TRBJ2-2|TRBV19|NA|TRBD2
TGTGCCAGTAGTATTGCTAGCGGGGCTACCGGGGAGCTGTTTTTT
CASSIASGATGELFF
>TRBJ2-7|TRBV4-1|NA|TRBD2
TGCGCCAGCAGCCAAGGACCGAGCGGGAGTTCCTACGAGCAGTACTTC
CASSQGPSGSSYEQYF
>TRBJ2-3|TRBV9|NA|TRBD2
TGTGCCAGCAGCGCCTTTGGGGGGGGAACAGATACGCAGTATTTT
CASSAFGGGTDTQYF
>TRBJ2-7|TRBV27|NA|TRBD2
TGTGCCAGCAGTTTTGGGGGGGGCTACGAGCAGTACTTC
CASSFGGGYEQYF
>TRBJ2-2|TRBV7-8|NA|NA
TGTGCCAGCAGCGAGACCGGGGAGCTGTTTTTT
CASSETGELFF
>TRBJ1-3|TRBV6-1|NA|NA
TGTGCCAGCAGCAGGGGAACAGGAAACACCATATATTTT
CASSRGTGNTIYF
>TRBJ2-3|TRBV14|NA|TRBD2
TGTGCCAGCAGCCCTCGGGTAGCGGGACGCACAGATACGCAGTATTTT
CASSPRVAGRTDTQYF
>TRBJ2-7|TRBV27|NA|NA
TGTGCCAGCAGCCGGGACACCTCCTACGAGCAGTACTTC
CASSRDTSYEQYF
>TRBJ1-2|TRBV4-3|NA|NA
TGCGCCAGCAGCCAAGATGACTGGCCTTTGAGTGGCTACACCTTC
CASSQDDWPLSGYTF
>TRBJ1-1|TRBV11-2|few|TRBD1
TGTGCCAGCAGCTTAGTTGGGACAGGTGAAGCTTTCTTT
CASSLVGTGEAFF
>TRBJ1-5|TRBV2|NA|TRBD1
TGTGCCAGCAGTCGACAGGGAGGTGATCAGCCCCAGCATTTT
CASSRQGGDQPQHF
>TRBJ2-7|TRBV5-1|NA|TRBD1
TGCGCCAGCAGCGGGGGGCGAGACAGGGGGCTCGAGCAGTACTTC
CASSGGRDRGLEQYF
>TRBJ2-3|TRBV27|few|NA
TGTGCCAGCAGAGCAGGGTTGACTAGCACAGATACGCAGTATTTT
CASRAGLTSTDTQYF
>TRBJ1-2|TRBV4-1|few|NA
TGCGCCAGCAGCCAATTGACTAAAAAAGAGGGCTACACCTTC
CASSQLTKKEGYTF
>TRBJ2-3|TRBV2|NA|NA
TGTGCCAGCACCAGGGAAGTCGTGACAGATACGCAGTATTTT
CASTREVVTDTQYF
>TRBJ2-6|TRBV19|few|TRBD1
TGTGCCAGCAGGGGGTCTGGGGCCAACGTCCTGACTTTC
CASRGSGANVLTF
>TRBJ1-5|TRBV7-8|NA|NA
TGTGCCAGCAGCTTAGATCGAGGGCCCCAGCATTTT
CASSLDRGPQHF
>TRBJ2-5|TRBV10-3|NA|TRBD2
TGTGCCATCAGTGAGTCGGTAGCGGGAGGGCAAGAGACCCAGTACTTC
CAISESVAGGQETQYF